Listed below are T cell receptor beta chains from one sample, sequenced in a study of CD8 T cells in Susac syndrome. TCRdb re-called the immunoSEQ multiplex PCR reads with MiXCR, one entry per CDR3 protein. This sample has about 71,000 distinct CDR3 sequences, with around 93% found just once. Sequences were obtained from CD4+ T cells from PBMCs. Receptor source: a human donor with Susac syndrome. Each CDR3 is given with its conserved first and last residue. Fields, in order: clone size, CDR3 length, V gene, D gene, J gene, CDR3 protein, CDR3 DNA. D genes are given only for firm matches. Some rows mark clone size as missing; the rest say once, few, many or name a class of expanded clone.

>once|15|TRBV3-1|.|TRBJ2-7
CASSQVSGSSYEQYF
TGTGCCAGCAGCCAAGTTTCTGGGAGCTCCTACGAGCAGTACTTC
>.|13|TRBV6-5|.|TRBJ1-2
CASSNGGFYGYTF
TGTGCCAGCAGCAACGGGGGATTTTATGGCTACACCTTC
>.|12|TRBV20-1|.|TRBJ2-7
CSARPALLEQYF
TGCAGTGCTAGGCCCGCACTGCTCGAGCAGTACTTC
>.|15|TRBV18|.|TRBJ1-1
CASSLLADPNTEAFF
TGTGCCAGCTCACTGCTAGCCGACCCGAACACTGAAGCTTTCTTT
>.|13|TRBV7-9|.|TRBJ1-1
CASSPQQDSEAFF
TGTGCCAGCAGTCCCCAGCAGGACTCCGAAGCTTTCTTT
>.|10|TRBV20-1|.|TRBJ2-7
CSAEPYEQYF
TGCAGTGCTGAACCCTACGAGCAGTACTTC
>.|14|TRBV6-2/TRBV6-3|TRBD1|TRBJ1-2
CASSYSTGGNGYTF
TGTGCCAGCAGTTACTCGACAGGGGGGAATGGCTACACCTTC
>once|14|TRBV5-1|TRBD1|TRBJ1-2
CASSLGGQGNGYTF
TGCGCCAGCAGCTTGGGGGGACAGGGAAATGGCTACACCTTC
>.|14|TRBV2|TRBD1|TRBJ1-1
CASSSRGQNTEAFF
TGTGCCAGCAGTAGCAGGGGGCAAAACACTGAAGCTTTCTTT
>once|16|TRBV24-1|.|TRBJ2-2
CATSAPRGRNTGELFF
TGTGCCACCAGTGCCCCTCGGGGACGGAACACCGGGGAGCTGTTTTTT
>.|15|TRBV25-1|TRBD1|TRBJ2-7
CASSVTTGASYEQYF
TGTGCCAGCAGTGTAACGACAGGGGCCTCCTACGAGCAGTACTTC
>.|16|TRBV5-1|TRBD1|TRBJ2-1
CASSSMTGWSYNEQFF
TGCGCCAGCAGCTCCATGACAGGGTGGTCCTACAATGAGCAGTTCTTC
>.|18|TRBV6-2/TRBV6-3|TRBD1|TRBJ2-3
CASSKPLTQGAVSDTQYF
TGTGCCAGCAGTAAACCACTTACTCAGGGGGCGGTTTCGGATACGCAGTATTTT
>.|15|TRBV5-1|TRBD1|TRBJ1-2
CASSPWTGVDYGYTF
TGCGCCAGCAGCCCGTGGACAGGGGTGGACTATGGCTACACCTTC
>.|15|TRBV6-1|.|TRBJ2-1
CASSFPVGTNNEQFF
TGTGCCAGCAGCTTCCCCGTGGGAACCAACAATGAGCAGTTCTTC
>.|14|TRBV7-9|TRBD1|TRBJ1-2
CASSARQGVDGYIF
TGTGCCAGCAGCGCCCGGCAGGGGGTTGATGGCTACATCTTC
>.|20|TRBV6-2/TRBV6-3|TRBD2|TRBJ2-1
CASSYSNHLRRGGPPRVQFF
TGTGCCAGCAGTTACTCGAACCACCTGCGGCGGGGGGGACCCCCACGGGTGCAGTTCTTC
>.|15|TRBV20-1|TRBD1|TRBJ1-1
CSASDRGALNTEAFF
TGCAGTGCTTCGGACAGGGGGGCTTTGAACACTGAAGCTTTCTTT
>once|15|TRBV2|TRBD1|TRBJ2-6
CASSTGGSGANVLTF
TGTGCCAGCAGTACAGGGGGATCTGGGGCCAACGTCCTGACTTTC
>.|14|TRBV7-2|TRBD2|TRBJ2-3
CASSLGGRGDTQYF
TGTGCCAGCAGCTTGGGAGGGAGGGGAGATACGCAGTATTTT
>.|17|TRBV7-2|.|TRBJ1-2
CASSLARQGVTNYGYTF
TGTGCCAGCAGCTTAGCGCGGCAGGGTGTAACCAACTATGGCTACACCTTC
>.|14|TRBV24-1|.|TRBJ2-2
CATSDWDVTGELFF
TGTGCCACCAGTGACTGGGACGTTACCGGGGAGCTGTTTTTT
>.|15|TRBV6-5|TRBD2|TRBJ2-3
CASSYVGGGTDTQYF
TGTGCCAGCAGTTACGTGGGGGGGGGCACAGATACGCAGTATTTT
>.|16|TRBV10-2|.|TRBJ1-6
CASSGWQGMYNSPLHF
TGCGCCAGCAGTGGGTGGCAGGGGATGTATAATTCACCCCTCCACTTT
>.|13|TRBV11-2|.|TRBJ2-2
CASSMGEAGELFF
TGTGCCAGCAGCATGGGGGAGGCCGGGGAGCTGTTTTTT
>.|18|TRBV4-1|TRBD2|TRBJ2-5
CASSQGTTASGGSETQYF
TGCGCCAGCAGCCAAGGAACGACGGCTAGCGGGGGTTCGGAGACCCAGTACTTC
>.|16|TRBV14|TRBD1|TRBJ1-1
CASSQHRGQGNTEAFF
TGTGCCAGCAGCCAACATAGGGGGCAAGGGAACACTGAAGCTTTCTTT
>once|15|TRBV30|TRBD1|TRBJ1-2
CAWSPTRQGGYGYTF
TGTGCCTGGAGCCCCACGAGACAGGGGGGCTATGGCTACACCTTC